The 27 T cell receptor beta chains below come from one sample, sequenced in a study of CD8 T cells in ankylosing spondylitis. TCRdb recomputed calls from the 5' RACE reads with MiXCR, one row per CDR3 protein. The table records under 200,000 distinct CDR3 sequences, approximately 9.9% of them present only once. Sequencing input: blood, either unsorted or a sorted T cell fraction (not recorded which). Receptors were obtained from a female donor with ankylosing spondylitis or in good health (not recorded which).

The chain links TRBV6-5 to TRBJ1-2; 7 nucleotides align to TRBD1. Germline values: CDR1 MNHEY, CDR2 SVGAGI. This CDR3 comprises 15 residues. V dropped 4 bases and J dropped 4; count of bases not matched to a gene: 9. In DNA form, the CDR3 reads TGTGCCAGCAGTTCGGACAGGCGCGGGGGCTATGGCTACACCTTC. Its translation is CASSSDRRGGYGYTF.

This clonotype has ten or more counts. The chain couples TRBV12-3 or TRBV12-4 to TRBJ2-2; D remains ambiguous. V was shortened by 3 bases and J by 10 bases, with 9 bases between the two germline ends. The CDR3 contains 12 residues. This CDR3 is CASSFGLEELFF. CDR3 nucleotide sequence: TGTGCCAGCAGTTTCGGGTTGGAGGAGCTGTTTTTT.

This sequence joins TRBV4-3 and TRBJ2-7; D not resolved. V gave up 0 bases and J gave up 4 bases, with 13 bases separating them. CDR1 is LGHNA, CDR2 YSLEER, per germline. The CDR3 sequence is 15 residues long. The CDR3 sequence is CASSQDRVGIYEQYF. The CDR3 DNA reads as TGCGCCAGCAGCCAAGATCGGGTGGGGATTTACGAGCAGTACTTC.

The chain carries TRBV7-6 and TRBJ2-7; a possible D gene is TRBD2 (6 bases). The germline V and J ends were trimmed by 8 bases and 3 bases, with 14 bases remaining between them. The CDR3 is made up of 13 amino acids. The V gene's germline CDR1 is SGHVS and CDR2 FNYEAQ. The CDR3 DNA sequence: TGTGCCAGCTCAAATCGGGGGAACTACGAGCAGTACTTC. Its translation: CASSNRGNYEQYF.

This clonotype has a handful of counts. The J gene is TRBJ1-5, the V gene TRBV19; possibly TRBD1 for D (6 bases). Trimming cost V 1 base and J 4 bases, with 11 bases left between them. Germline CDR1 reads LNHDA; CDR2 reads SQIVND (reference sequence). This CDR3 spans 15 amino acids. CDR3 DNA: TGTGCCAGTAGTATAGGCTGGACAGCGAATCAGCCCCAGCATTTT. Protein sequence: CASSIGWTANQPQHF.

This clonotype was counted ten times or more. This CDR3 reads CASSTTGRGRNTEAFF. The CDR3 coding sequence is TGTGCCAGCAGCACTACGGGGAGGGGCCGGAACACTGAAGCTTTCTTT. This rearrangement joins TRBV27 to TRBJ1-1, with D perhaps matching TRBD1 (5 bases). Germline values: CDR1 MNHEY, CDR2 SMNVEV (reference sequence). Trimming left V 6 bases short and J 1 base short, with 18 bases between. The CDR3 extends over 16 amino acids.

This clonotype was seen ten or more times. The V call is TRBV20-1, the J call TRBJ2-7; D possibly corresponds to TRBD2 (5 bases). The ends were cut back, 5 bases at V and 6 bases at J, with 14 bases in the middle. The CDR3 sequence is 12 residues long. Per the germline V gene, CDR1 is DFQATT and CDR2 is SNEGSKA (reference sequence). The CDR3 nucleotides are TGCAGTGCTCTGGAGGAGAGGAGCGAGCAGTACTTC. Translation: CSALEERSEQYF.

The rearrangement links TRBV5-6 to TRBJ2-7; D tentatively fits TRBD1 or TRBD2 (6 bases each). From germline, CDR1 is SGHDT and CDR2 YYEEEE. The V end was cut by 3 bases, the J end by 5 bases, with 18 bases between. The CDR3 consists of 15 residues. CDR3: CASSSVPGDFDEQYF. The CDR3 DNA sequence: TGTGCCAGCAGCTCGGTCCCAGGGGACTTCGACGAGCAGTACTTC.

This clonotype showed up many times. The chain recombines TRBV7-9 with TRBJ2-3; 15 bases line up with TRBD2. The V gene end was trimmed by 4 bases and the J gene end by 4 bases; junction bases not matched to a gene: 9. The CDR3 runs to 18 residues. CDR1 is SEHNR and CDR2 is FQNEAQ in the germline V gene (reference sequence). The CDR3 here is CASSSTGTSGRSADTQYF. CDR3 DNA sequence: TGTGCCAGCAGCTCTACCGGGACTAGCGGGAGGAGTGCAGATACGCAGTATTTT.

This clonotype was recorded many times. This sequence joins TRBV20-1 and TRBJ2-1, with 7 bases matching TRBD2. V lost 3 bases to trimming and J lost 9 bases; unmatched junction nucleotides: 8. Germline V gives CDR1 DFQATT, CDR2 SNEGSKA (reference sequence). There are 13 residues in the CDR3. The CDR3 coding sequence is TGCAGTGCTAGCGCGCGGGAGATCGGTGAGCAGTTCTTC. Translated: CSASAREIGEQFF.

The rearrangement joins TRBV11-2 to TRBJ2-7; 9 bases align to TRBD2. The junction had 16 bases not matched to a gene; V was cut back by 0 bases and J by 4 bases. Germline loops: CDR1 SGHAT, CDR2 FQNNGV. This CDR3 is 19 amino acids long. CDR3 in DNA: TGTGCCAGCAGCTTAGAAGGGGTCGGGCTAGCGGGATGGAAATACGAGCAGTACTTC. This codes for CASSLEGVGLAGWKYEQYF.

This chain joins TRBV9 and TRBJ2-3; D is undetermined. The CDR3 has 17 amino acids. Trimming took off 4 bases at V and 4 bases at J, with 22 bases between the two ends. Germline CDR1 SGDLS, CDR2 YYNGEE. The CDR3 DNA follows: TGTGCCAGCAGCTTCCACGGCGAGTCTCTGCCGGCAGATACGCAGTATTTT. It codes for CASSFHGESLPADTQYF.

The rearrangement joins TRBV27 to TRBJ1-2, with 8 bases matching TRBD1. The junction had 5 bases not matched to a gene; V was cut back by 2 bases and J by 6 bases. Germline values: CDR1 MNHEY, CDR2 SMNVEV (reference sequence). The CDR3 covers 14 residues. CDR3 DNA sequence: TGTGCCAGCAGTTTAAACCCCAGGGGGCATGGCTACACCTTC. It codes for CASSLNPRGHGYTF.

The rearrangement links TRBV20-1 to TRBJ2-7; 7 positions match TRBD1. CDR1 and CDR2 (germline): DFQATT, SNEGSKA (reference sequence). Trimming cost V 3 bases and J 0 bases; bases outside gene matches: 8. CDR3 length: 15 amino acids. The CDR3 DNA sequence: TGCAGTGCTAGCTCCAGACAGGGAAGCTCCTACGAGCAGTACTTC. As protein: CSASSRQGSSYEQYF.

The chain uses TRBV12-5 and TRBJ2-3; tentatively, D is TRBD1 or TRBD2 (5 bases each). The germline V and J ends were trimmed by 0 bases and 6 bases, with 10 bases remaining between them. In germline, CDR1 is LGHNT, CDR2 FRNRAP. The CDR3 totals 14 residues. For the CDR3, the DNA is TGTGCTAGTGGTTTGGTAGGGGAGCGTGATACGCAGTATTTT. Amino acid sequence: CASGLVGERDTQYF.

This clonotype was seen repeatedly, ten times or more. The chain's CDR3 is CSAHQETQYF. DNA of the CDR3: TGCAGCGCTCATCAGGAGACCCAGTACTTC. The gene calls are TRBV29-1 and TRBJ2-5; no firm D call. The CDR3 sequence is 10 residues long. V lost 7 bases, J lost 5 bases, and 8 bases lay in between. CDR1 is SQVTM, CDR2 ANQGSEA, per germline.

The V and J genes are TRBV30 and TRBJ1-5, with TRBD1 as a possible D gene (6 bases). The CDR3 is made up of 14 amino acids. Per germline, CDR1 GTSNPN and CDR2 SVGIG (reference sequence). V lost 1 base to trimming and J lost 7 bases, with 14 bases between them. The CDR3, as DNA: TGTGCCTGGAGTGCCTCAGGGGCGCGGCAGCCCCAGCATTTT. It encodes CAWSASGARQPQHF.

To note about this clonotype: The conserved final phenylalanine or tryptophan is absent from the CDR3, which likely points to a read error. The chain combines TRBV10-3 with TRBJ2-1, with D maybe TRBD1 (5 bases). The CDR3 extends over 15 amino acids. V was shortened by 0 bases and J by 6 bases, with 12 bases between the two germline ends. Germline V CDR1 and CDR2: ENHRY, SYGVKD. The CDR3 nucleotides are TGTGCCATCAGTGAGTCAGTGCGGACACCCAATGAGCAGTTCCTC. This sequence encodes CAISESVRTPNEQFL.

The chain carries TRBV11-1 and TRBJ2-1; TRBD2 matches 7 bases. This CDR3 contains 19 residues. Germline V CDR1 and CDR2: SGHAT, FQDESV (reference sequence). J was trimmed by 5 bases and V by 1 base; bases with no gene match: 17. CDR3 in DNA: TGTGCCAGCAGCTTAGGGGTAGGAGCGGGGAGGCTCCCACACAATGAGCAGTTCTTC. Translated: CASSLGVGAGRLPHNEQFF.

The chain links TRBV19 to TRBJ2-7; TRBD2 agrees at 14 bases. This CDR3 has 14 residues. Per the germline V gene, CDR1 is LNHDA and CDR2 is SQIVND (reference sequence). V dropped 7 bases and J dropped 6; count of bases not matched to a gene: 5. The DNA of the CDR3 is TGTGCCAGTACCCCAGGACTAGCGGGAGGCGAGCAGTACTTC. Amino acid sequence: CASTPGLAGGEQYF.

The chain employs TRBV3-1 and TRBJ1-5, with TRBD1 matching 8 bases. Trimming removed 3 bases from V and 9 bases from J; junction bases left unmatched: 10. The CDR3 extends over 15 amino acids. Germline CDR1 is LGHDT and CDR2 is YNNKEL (reference sequence). The CDR3, as DNA: TGTGCCAGCAGCCACCGGACAGGGCCCTTATGGCCCCAGCATTTT. It codes for CASSHRTGPLWPQHF.

The CDR3, as DNA: TGCGCCAGCAGCCAACGACAGGGGTTGAACACTGAAGCTTTCTTT. Residues: CASSQRQGLNTEAFF. The chain couples TRBV4-1 to TRBJ1-1; 8 nucleotides agree with TRBD1. V shed 2 bases and J 0 bases; nucleotides not matched to a gene: 2. Germline V CDR1 and CDR2: MGHRA, YSYEKL. The CDR3 runs to 15 residues.

This clonotype was seen ten or more times. V and J are TRBV10-3 and TRBJ2-7; no firm D call. V lost 2 bases and J 5 bases, leaving 7 bases between the germline ends. CDR1 is ENHRY, CDR2 SYGVKD, per germline. This CDR3 has 12 amino acids. CDR3 loop: CAISEISHEQYF. For the CDR3, the DNA is TGTGCCATCAGTGAGATAAGCCACGAGCAGTACTTC.

The chain uses TRBV21-1 and TRBJ1-2. TRBV21-1 is a pseudogene locus. The CDR3 sequence is 14 residues long. In DNA form, the CDR3 reads TGTGCCAGCAGCAAAGAGACGGCTAACTATGGCTACACCTTC. It translates to CASSKETANYGYTF.

V gene TRBV4-3 combines with J gene TRBJ2-1; possibly TRBD2 for D (6 bases). V was pared by 4 bases and J by 4 bases, with 17 bases between. Germline V lookup: CDR1 LGHNA, CDR2 YSLEER. The CDR3 consists of 16 residues. As DNA, the CDR3 is TGCGCCAGCAGCCCTTCCCGGCGCGCGGGATACAATGAGCAGTTCTTC. Its protein product is CASSPSRRAGYNEQFF.

This clonotype was observed at least ten times. A junction end diverges from the germline sequence, so it may reflect a read error. V is TRBV5-1 and J is TRBJ2-2, with D perhaps TRBD2 (5 bases). The CDR3 extends over 16 amino acids. Germline CDR1 SGHRS, CDR2 YFSETQ. The CDR3 nucleotides read TGCGCCAGCCGCTTCGGCCTGACTAAAAACACCGGGGAGCTGTTTTTT. This codes for CASRFGLTKNTGELFF.

This clonotype was picked up many times. This chain uses TRBV4-2 with TRBJ1-2, with D uncertain. The length of the CDR3 is 12 residues. Trimming pared 4 bases from V and 3 bases from J, leaving 6 bases between. In germline, CDR1 is LGHNA, CDR2 YNFKEQ. In DNA, the CDR3 is TGTGCCAGCAGCCCTACTGACTATGGCTACACCTTC. This sequence encodes CASSPTDYGYTF.